This TCR beta chain was recorded in a study of OX40 agonist ivuxolimab in advanced cancers. Turning to the study itself: Of mixed ages from about 20 to 80 and averaging roughly 66 years, the group was more than 65% male. Previous treatment with anti-PD-1, anti-PD-L1 or anti-CTLA-4 therapy was allowed; 40% had received some. Partial responses were achieved by three patients, of whom one had hepatocellular carcinoma and two had cutaneous melanoma.

Libraries were prepared by immunoSEQ multiplex PCR; TCRdb keeps only in-frame clonotypes and omits some of them. The table shows fewer than 35,000 clones, with 75% to 95% occurring only once. Germline V CDR1 and CDR2: SGHTA, FQGNSA. The V and J ends lost 1 base and 4 bases respectively, with 10 bases between them. This CDR3 is 14 amino acids long. The chain links TRBV7-2 to TRBJ1-1; D gene uncertain. The sequence derives from an adult with an advanced solid tumor such as melanoma, head and neck, liver or kidney cancer. The specimen comprised CD4+ or CD8+ T cells sorted from blood, sampled in a trial of the OX40 agonist ivuxolimab. CDR3 in amino acids: CASSLGARGTEAFF. Here the CDR3 DNA reads TGTGCCAGCAGCTTAGGGGCGCGGGGCACTGAAGCTTTCTTT.